The clone carrying this TCR beta chain was picked up a small number of times. The sample originates from a study of Ad26.COV2.S vaccination and SARS-CoV-2 variants. Sequenced by immunoSEQ multiplex PCR; TCRdb stores in-frame clones only, minus some. The sample consists of a few hundred thousand clones, around 88% of them appearing once. Treatment in this sample: some 20 received Ad26.COV2.S at low or high dose, single or two shots; 5 received placebo; per-sample allocation not given. Vaccine and placebo recipients were sampled on day 63 after the first injection. The material sequenced was peripheral blood, taken in a trial of Ad26.COV2.S vaccine versus placebo. This receptor was obtained from a person aged 18-65 years who received the Ad26.COV2.S COVID-19 vaccine or a placebo.

As DNA, the CDR3 is TGTGCCACCAGTGACCCGACAGGGGTTCGCCAGTTCTTC. This gives the protein CATSDPTGVRQFF. The chain couples TRBV24-1 to TRBJ2-1; 8 positions agree with TRBD1. Germline V gene lookup returns CDR1 KGHDR and CDR2 SFDVKD. The CDR3 is 13 amino acids. V lost 4 bases, J lost 13 bases, and 8 bases stayed unmatched.